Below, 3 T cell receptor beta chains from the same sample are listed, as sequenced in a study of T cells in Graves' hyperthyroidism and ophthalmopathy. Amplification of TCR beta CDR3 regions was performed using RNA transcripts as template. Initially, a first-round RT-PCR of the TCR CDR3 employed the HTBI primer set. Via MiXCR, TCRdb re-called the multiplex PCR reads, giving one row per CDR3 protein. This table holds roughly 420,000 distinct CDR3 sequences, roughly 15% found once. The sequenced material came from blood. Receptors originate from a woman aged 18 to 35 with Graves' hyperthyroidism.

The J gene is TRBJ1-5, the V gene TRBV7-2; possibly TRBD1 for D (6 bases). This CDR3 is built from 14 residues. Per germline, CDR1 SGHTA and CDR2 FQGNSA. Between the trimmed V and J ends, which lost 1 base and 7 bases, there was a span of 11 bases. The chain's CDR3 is CASSLDRGVQPQHF. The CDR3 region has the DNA TGTGCCAGCAGCTTAGATAGGGGGGTACAGCCCCAGCATTTT.

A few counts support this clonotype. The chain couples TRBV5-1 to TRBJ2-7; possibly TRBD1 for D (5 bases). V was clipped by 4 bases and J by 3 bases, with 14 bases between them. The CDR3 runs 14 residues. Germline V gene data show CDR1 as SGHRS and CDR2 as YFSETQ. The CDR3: CASSATTEHYEQYF. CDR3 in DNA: TGCGCCAGCAGCGCAACGACAGAGCACTACGAGCAGTACTTC. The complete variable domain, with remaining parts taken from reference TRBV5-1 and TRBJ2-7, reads KAGVTQTPRYLIKTRGQQVTLSCSPISGHRSVSWYQQTPGQGLQFLFEYFSETQRNKGNFPGRFSGRQFSNSRSEMNVSTLELGDSALYLCASSATTEHYEQYFGPGTRLTVT.

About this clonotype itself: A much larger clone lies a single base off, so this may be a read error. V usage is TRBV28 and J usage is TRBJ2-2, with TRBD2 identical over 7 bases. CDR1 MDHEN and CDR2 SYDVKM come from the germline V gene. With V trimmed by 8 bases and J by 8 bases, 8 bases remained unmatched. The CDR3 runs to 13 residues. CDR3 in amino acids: CASGSLAVGELFF. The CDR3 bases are TGTGCCAGCGGTTCCCTAGCGGTTGGGGAGCTGTTTTTT.